The clone carrying this T cell receptor (beta chain) was detected only a few times. Its cognate antigen is unknown. Most PBMC samples had 480 ng input DNA in six replicates. Some clones are missing from TCRdb's copy, which holds only in-frame ones; the method was immunoSEQ multiplex PCR. The data show roughly 15,000 clones, with about 68% seen just once and 2.9% held by the top ten. The data stem from a study of neoadjuvant anti-PD-1 for oral cavity cancer. Across the whole study: Around day 43, patients without progression received a fourth nivolumab dose before surgery. Findings and caveats of the study: Only three patients per response group were TCR-analyzed; validation needed.

Patients had newly diagnosed, untreated stage II-IVA oral cavity squamous cell carcinoma. The CDR3 totals 13 residues. V was clipped by 7 bases and J by 7 bases, with 14 bases between them. Germline assignment: CDR1 ENHRY and CDR2 SYGVKD. The clonotype was recovered from a person between 40 and 80 years old with oral cavity squamous cell carcinoma. This chain uses TRBV10-3 with TRBJ1-5; D ambiguous. Specimen: PBMCs, collected before nivolumab (anti-PD-1) treatment. The CDR3 nucleotides are TGTGCCATCACTCCAACCTTGCAACAGCCCCAGCATTTT. This gives the protein CAITPTLQQPQHF.